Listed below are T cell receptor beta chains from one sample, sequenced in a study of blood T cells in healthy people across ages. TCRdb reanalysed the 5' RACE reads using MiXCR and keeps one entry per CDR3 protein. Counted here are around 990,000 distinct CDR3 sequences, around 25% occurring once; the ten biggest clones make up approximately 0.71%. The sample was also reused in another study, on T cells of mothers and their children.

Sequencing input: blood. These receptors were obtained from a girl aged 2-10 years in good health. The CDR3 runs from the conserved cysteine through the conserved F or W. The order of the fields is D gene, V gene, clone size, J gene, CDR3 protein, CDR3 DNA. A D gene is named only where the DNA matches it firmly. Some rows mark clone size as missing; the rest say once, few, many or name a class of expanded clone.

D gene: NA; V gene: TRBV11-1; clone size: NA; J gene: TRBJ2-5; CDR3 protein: CASSLEGLGETQYF; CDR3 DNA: TGTGCCAGCAGCTTAGAAGGCCTCGGGGAGACCCAGTACTTC
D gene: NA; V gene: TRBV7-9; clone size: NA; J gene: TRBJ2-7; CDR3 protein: CASSLGVGREQYF; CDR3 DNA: TGTGCCAGCAGCTTAGGGGTCGGCAGGGAGCAGTACTTC
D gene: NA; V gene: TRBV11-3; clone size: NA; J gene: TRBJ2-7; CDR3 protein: CEGQHHEQYF; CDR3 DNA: TGTGAAGGACAGCACCACGAGCAGTACTTC
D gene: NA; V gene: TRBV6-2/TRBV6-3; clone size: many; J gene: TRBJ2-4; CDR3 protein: CASSYESTLAKNIQYF; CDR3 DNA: TGTGCCAGCAGTTATGAGTCTACCTTAGCCAAAAACATTCAGTACTTC
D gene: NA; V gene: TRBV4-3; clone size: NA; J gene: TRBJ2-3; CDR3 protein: CASSQELISTDTQYF; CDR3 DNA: TGCGCCAGCAGCCAAGAGCTAATTAGCACAGATACGCAGTATTTT
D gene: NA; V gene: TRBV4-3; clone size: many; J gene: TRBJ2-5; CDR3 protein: CASSQDLGVQETQYF; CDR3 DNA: TGCGCCAGCAGCCAAGATCTAGGGGTCCAAGAGACCCAGTACTTC
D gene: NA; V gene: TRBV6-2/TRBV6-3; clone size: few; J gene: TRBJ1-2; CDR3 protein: CASDSGYGYTF; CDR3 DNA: TGTGCCAGCGACTCTGGCTATGGCTACACCTTC
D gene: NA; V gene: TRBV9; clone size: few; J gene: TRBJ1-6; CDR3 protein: CASSVQRGRRVPLHF; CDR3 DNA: TGTGCCAGCAGCGTCCAAAGGGGACGAAGGGTCCCCCTCCACTTT
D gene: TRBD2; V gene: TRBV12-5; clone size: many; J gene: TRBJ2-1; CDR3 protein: CASALTSGNYNEQFF; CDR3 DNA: TGTGCTAGTGCCCTAACTAGCGGGAATTACAATGAGCAGTTCTTC
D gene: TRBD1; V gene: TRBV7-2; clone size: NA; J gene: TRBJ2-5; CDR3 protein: CASSYLDRAGETQYF; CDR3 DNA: TGTGCCAGCAGCTATCTTGACAGGGCTGGAGAGACCCAGTACTTC
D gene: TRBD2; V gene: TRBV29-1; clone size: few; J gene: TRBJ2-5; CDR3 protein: CSVALAVQETQYF; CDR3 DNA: TGCAGCGTTGCCCTAGCGGTTCAAGAGACCCAGTACTTC
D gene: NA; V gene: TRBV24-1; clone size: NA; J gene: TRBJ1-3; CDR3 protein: CATSDSKRNTIYF; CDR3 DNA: TGTGCCACCAGTGACTCGAAAAGAAACACCATATATTTT
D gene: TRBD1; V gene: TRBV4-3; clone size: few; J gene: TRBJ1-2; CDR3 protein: CASSQDRGTGDGYTF; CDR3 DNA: TGCGCCAGCAGCCAAGATCGAGGGACAGGGGATGGCTACACCTTC
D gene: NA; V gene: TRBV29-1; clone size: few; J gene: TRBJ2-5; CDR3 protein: CSVGPSQRETQYF; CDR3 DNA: TGCAGCGTTGGCCCCTCCCAGCGTGAGACCCAGTACTTC
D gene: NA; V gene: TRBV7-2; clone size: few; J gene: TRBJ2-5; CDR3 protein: CASSLYLAPQETQYF; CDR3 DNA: TGTGCCAGCAGCTTATATCTCGCCCCACAAGAGACCCAGTACTTC
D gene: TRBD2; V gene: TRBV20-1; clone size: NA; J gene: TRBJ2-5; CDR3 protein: CSARDVLAGGLSEETQYF; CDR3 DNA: TGCAGTGCTAGAGATGTGCTAGCGGGGGGGTTATCGGAGGAGACCCAGTACTTC
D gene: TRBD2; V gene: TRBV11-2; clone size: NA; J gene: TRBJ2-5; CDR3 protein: CASSESLAVEETQYF; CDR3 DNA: TGTGCCAGCAGCGAGAGCCTAGCGGTAGAAGAGACCCAGTACTTC
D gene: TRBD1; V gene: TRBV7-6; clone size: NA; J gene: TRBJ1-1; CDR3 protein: CASSPSRGITEAFF; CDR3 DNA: TGTGCCAGCAGCCCCTCCAGGGGGATCACTGAAGCTTTCTTT
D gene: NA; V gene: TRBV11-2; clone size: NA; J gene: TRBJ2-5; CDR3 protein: CASSFWANQETQYF; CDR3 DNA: TGTGCCAGCAGCTTTTGGGCTAACCAAGAGACCCAGTACTTC
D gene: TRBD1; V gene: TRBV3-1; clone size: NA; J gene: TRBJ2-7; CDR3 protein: CASSQDIGQVGPYEQYF; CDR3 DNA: TGTGCCAGCAGCCAAGATATTGGACAGGTTGGGCCCTACGAGCAGTACTTC
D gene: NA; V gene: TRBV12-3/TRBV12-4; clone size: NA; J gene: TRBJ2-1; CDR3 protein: CASTQGDPFVGNEQFF; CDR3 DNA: TGTGCCAGCACCCAGGGTGATCCATTCGTGGGCAATGAGCAGTTCTTC
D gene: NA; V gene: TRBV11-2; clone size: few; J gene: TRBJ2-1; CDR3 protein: CASRSLTHEQFF; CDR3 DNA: TGTGCCAGCAGGTCATTGACCCATGAGCAGTTCTTC
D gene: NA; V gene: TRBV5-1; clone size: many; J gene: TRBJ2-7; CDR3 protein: CASSFRGSSYEQYF; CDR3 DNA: TGCGCCAGCAGCTTTAGGGGAAGCTCCTACGAGCAGTACTTC
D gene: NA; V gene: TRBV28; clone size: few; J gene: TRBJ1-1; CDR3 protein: CASMWGGLNTEAFF; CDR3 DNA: TGTGCCAGCATGTGGGGTGGGCTGAACACTGAAGCTTTCTTT
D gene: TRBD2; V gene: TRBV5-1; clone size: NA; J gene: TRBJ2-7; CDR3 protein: CASSPAWTSGRAYEQYF; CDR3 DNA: TGCGCCAGCAGCCCGGCATGGACTAGCGGGAGAGCCTACGAGCAGTACTTC
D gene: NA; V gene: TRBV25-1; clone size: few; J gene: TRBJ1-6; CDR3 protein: CASSEYIHGGPLHF; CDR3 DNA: TGTGCCAGCAGTGAATATATTCACGGCGGACCCCTCCACTTT
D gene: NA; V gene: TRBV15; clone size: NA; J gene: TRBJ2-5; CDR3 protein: CATSRESGLETQYF; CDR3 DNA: TGTGCCACCAGCAGAGAATCAGGGCTGGAGACCCAGTACTTC
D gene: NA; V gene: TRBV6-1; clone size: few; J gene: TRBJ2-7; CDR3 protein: CASSDPQQGTYEQYF; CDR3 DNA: TGTGCCAGCAGTGATCCCCAACAGGGCACCTACGAGCAGTACTTC
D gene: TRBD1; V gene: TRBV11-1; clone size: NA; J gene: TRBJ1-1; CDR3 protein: CASSPDRDAFF; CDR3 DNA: TGTGCCAGCAGCCCGGACAGGGATGCTTTCTTT
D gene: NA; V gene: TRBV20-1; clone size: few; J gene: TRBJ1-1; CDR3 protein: CSAVLEDMYGTEAFF; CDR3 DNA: TGCAGTGCTGTACTCGAAGACATGTACGGCACTGAAGCTTTCTTT
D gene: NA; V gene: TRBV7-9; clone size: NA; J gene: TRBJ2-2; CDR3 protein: CASSLRKAGELFF; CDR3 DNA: TGTGCCAGCAGCTTGAGAAAGGCCGGGGAGCTGTTTTTT